A selection of T cell receptor beta chains follows, all from one sample in a study of T cell responses to AZD1222 COVID-19 vaccine. Here immunoSEQ multiplex PCR was the method, and the copy in TCRdb shows in-frame clones only, minus some. The table lists around 120,000 clones, about 86% of them singletons. Here the sequenced sample was peripheral blood, taken on day 0 of AZD1222 vaccination. Receptors were obtained from an adult in good health. Both conserved end residues are part of each CDR3. Fields, in order: D gene, clone size, V gene, J gene, CDR3 protein, CDR3 DNA. The D gene is left open where the match is weak. Expanded clones are given a class, and other clones once, few, many or no size at all.

TRBD2	NA	TRBV6-5	TRBJ2-3	CASKAGLSTDTQYF	TGTGCCAGCAAAGCGGGGTTGAGCACAGATACGCAGTATTTT
NA	NA	TRBV10-2	TRBJ1-6	CASRAGSQSNSPLHF	TGCGCCAGCAGGGCAGGGTCCCAATCCAATTCACCCCTCCACTTT
NA	NA	TRBV24-1	TRBJ2-6	CATSDFWGQASCPGANVLTF	TGTGCCACCAGTGATTTCTGGGGTCAGGCCTCGTGCCCTGGGGCCAACGTCCTGACTTTC
NA	NA	TRBV7-2	TRBJ1-2	CASSLGVPGTNYGYTF	TGTGCCAGCAGCTTAGGGGTACCAGGGACTAACTATGGCTACACCTTC
TRBD2	NA	TRBV5-6	TRBJ2-2	CASSFGGGPDTGELFF	TGTGCCAGCAGCTTCGGGGGAGGGCCTGACACCGGGGAGCTGTTTTTT
NA	NA	TRBV30	TRBJ1-2	CAWSVIGSIGYTF	TGTGCCTGGAGTGTGATAGGGTCGATCGGCTACACCTTC
TRBD1	NA	TRBV18	TRBJ2-1	CASSRQGSHNEQFF	TGTGCCAGCTCACGACAGGGGTCCCACAATGAGCAGTTCTTC
TRBD1	NA	TRBV6-5	TRBJ1-1	CASRYAQGQAAFF	TGTGCCAGCAGATACGCCCAGGGACAGGCGGCTTTCTTT
TRBD2	once	TRBV6-2/TRBV6-3	TRBJ2-5	CASSYELAGGWGETQYF	TGTGCCAGCAGTTACGAACTAGCGGGAGGTTGGGGAGAGACCCAGTACTTC
NA	NA	TRBV11-2	TRBJ1-1	CASSLGVTEAFF	TGTGCCAGCAGCTTGGGTGTCACTGAAGCTTTCTTT
NA	NA	TRBV7-7	TRBJ2-2	CASSLTGITGELFF	TGTGCCAGCAGCTTAACGGGAATAACCGGGGAGCTGTTTTTT
NA	NA	TRBV4-3	TRBJ1-3	CASSQDLWTSGNTIYF	TGCGCCAGCAGCCAAGACCTCTGGACCTCTGGAAACACCATATATTTT
NA	NA	TRBV6-5	TRBJ2-2	CASSYQDLANTGELFF	TGTGCCAGCAGTTATCAGGACCTTGCGAACACCGGGGAGCTGTTTTTT
TRBD2	NA	TRBV7-2	TRBJ2-5	CASSLPAGGQETQYF	TGTGCCAGCAGCTTACCAGCGGGGGGTCAAGAGACCCAGTACTTC
NA	NA	TRBV5-1	TRBJ2-2	CASNPGQTSTGELFF	TGCGCCAGCAATCCGGGACAGACTAGCACCGGGGAGCTGTTTTTT
NA	NA	TRBV5-6	TRBJ2-7	CASSPPGSSYEQYF	TGTGCCAGCAGCCCGCCGGGGAGCTCCTACGAGCAGTACTTC
NA	NA	TRBV6-2/TRBV6-3	TRBJ1-6	CASSYVDSPLHF	TGTGCCAGCAGTTACGTAGATTCACCCCTCCACTTT
NA	once	TRBV5-5	TRBJ2-5	CASSRTWGPNQETQYF	TGTGCCAGCAGCCGGACCTGGGGTCCAAACCAAGAGACCCAGTACTTC
NA	NA	TRBV7-9	TRBJ1-1	CASSLGEVNTEAFF	TGTGCCAGCAGCCTAGGAGAGGTGAACACTGAAGCTTTCTTT
TRBD1	NA	TRBV5-1	TRBJ2-2	CASSLGTGGTGELFF	TGCGCCAGCAGCTTGGGTACAGGGGGCACCGGGGAGCTGTTTTTT
NA	NA	TRBV28	TRBJ1-5	CASRKESGKGKNQPQHF	TGTGCCAGCAGGAAGGAATCCGGGAAGGGGAAGAATCAGCCCCAGCATTTT
NA	NA	TRBV5-1	TRBJ1-5	CASSLGGHGNQPQHF	TGCGCCAGCAGCTTGGGGGGGCATGGCAATCAGCCCCAGCATTTT
TRBD2	NA	TRBV6-1	TRBJ2-1	CASSEGASGDRLFF	TGTGCCAGCAGTGAAGGGGCTAGCGGGGACCGATTGTTCTTC
NA	NA	TRBV18	TRBJ2-2	CASSDDTGELFF	TGTGCCAGCTCAGATGACACCGGGGAGCTGTTTTTT
TRBD1	NA	TRBV10-3	TRBJ1-2	CAITGDRDGYTF	TGTGCCATCACCGGGGACAGGGACGGCTACACCTTC
NA	NA	TRBV11-2	TRBJ2-5	CASSLNLDPGPQETQYF	TGTGCCAGCAGCTTAAACTTGGACCCCGGCCCCCAGGAGACCCAGTACTTC
TRBD1	NA	TRBV5-6	TRBJ1-6	CASSLRTGGGSSPLHF	TGTGCCAGCAGCTTGAGGACAGGGGGCGGTAGTTCACCCCTCCACTTT
NA	once	TRBV5-5	TRBJ1-4	CASSRDPSGKLFF	TGTGCCAGCAGCAGGGACCCCTCGGGGAAACTGTTTTTT
NA	once	TRBV28	TRBJ1-2	CASSLKGNYGYTF	TGTGCCAGCAGTTTAAAGGGAAACTATGGCTACACCTTC
NA	NA	TRBV12-3/TRBV12-4	TRBJ1-2	CASSRAPNYGYTF	TGTGCCAGCAGCAGGGCGCCGAACTATGGCTACACCTTC
TRBD1	NA	TRBV19	TRBJ2-4	CASRYTGGENIQYF	TGTGCCAGTAGGTACACAGGGGGTGAGAACATTCAGTACTTC
TRBD2	NA	TRBV5-5	TRBJ2-1	CASSPGLADYVSYNEQFF	TGTGCCAGCAGCCCGGGACTAGCGGATTATGTCTCCTACAATGAGCAGTTCTTC
NA	NA	TRBV9	TRBJ1-1	CASSVGGDMNTEAFF	TGTGCCAGCAGCGTAGGCGGGGACATGAACACTGAAGCTTTCTTT
NA	NA	TRBV6-5	TRBJ1-1	CASSYSKGVGNTEAFF	TGTGCCAGCAGTTACTCGAAGGGGGTAGGGAACACTGAAGCTTTCTTT
NA	NA	TRBV10-2	TRBJ2-7	CASRSDYEQYF	TGCGCCAGCAGATCAGATTACGAGCAGTACTTC
TRBD1	NA	TRBV7-2	TRBJ1-2	CASSSGQGVGANYGYTF	TGTGCCAGCAGCTCTGGACAGGGGGTTGGGGCTAACTATGGCTACACCTTC
NA	NA	TRBV24-1	TRBJ2-2	CATSDPRGAGGTGELFF	TGTGCCACCAGTGACCCACGGGGGGCGGGTGGCACCGGGGAGCTGTTTTTT
NA	NA	TRBV5-4	TRBJ1-2	CASSLALTGYGYTF	TGTGCCAGCAGCTTGGCGTTGACAGGCTATGGCTACACCTTC
NA	NA	TRBV5-6	TRBJ1-2	CASSLERGYGYTF	TGTGCCAGCAGCTTGGAAAGGGGGTATGGCTACACCTTC
TRBD1	NA	TRBV6-5	TRBJ1-6	CASSQDRVVSPLHF	TGTGCCAGCAGTCAGGACAGGGTAGTTTCACCCCTCCACTTT
NA	once	TRBV2	TRBJ1-4	CATGGTANEKLFF	TGTGCGACGGGGGGCACAGCTAATGAAAAACTGTTTTTT
NA	NA	TRBV19	TRBJ2-7	CASSIVWGPSYEQYF	TGTGCCAGTAGTATAGTTTGGGGTCCATCCTACGAGCAGTACTTC
NA	NA	TRBV7-8	TRBJ2-5	CASSPDSWETQYF	TGTGCCAGCAGCCCGGACAGTTGGGAGACCCAGTACTTC
TRBD2	NA	TRBV15	TRBJ2-7	CATSLTSGRTYEQYF	TGTGCCACCAGCCTGACTAGCGGGAGAACATACGAGCAGTACTTC
TRBD1	NA	TRBV6-5	TRBJ1-1	CASSTGVGGNTEAFF	TGTGCCAGCAGTACAGGGGTGGGAGGGAACACTGAAGCTTTCTTT
NA	NA	TRBV6-5	TRBJ1-5	CASSMDRQNQPQHF	TGTGCCAGCAGTATGGACAGACAAAATCAGCCCCAGCATTTT
TRBD1	NA	TRBV4-1	TRBJ2-1	CASSQERYRGNEQFF	TGCGCCAGCAGCCAAGAGAGGTACAGGGGAAATGAGCAGTTCTTC
NA	NA	TRBV19	TRBJ2-7	CASKSEQVSYEQYF	TGTGCCAGTAAGTCGGAACAGGTCTCCTACGAGCAGTACTTC
NA	NA	TRBV7-2	TRBJ2-1	CASSRYNNEQFF	TGTGCCAGCAGCCGATATAACAATGAGCAGTTCTTC
NA	NA	TRBV3-1/TRBV3-2	TRBJ1-1	CASSHQGIPEAFF	TGTGCCAGCAGCCATCAGGGCATCCCTGAAGCTTTCTTT
TRBD1	NA	TRBV4-3	TRBJ2-7	CASSQVQGSVYEQYF	TGCGCCAGCAGCCAAGTACAGGGGAGCGTCTACGAGCAGTACTTC
NA	NA	TRBV12-3/TRBV12-4	TRBJ1-1	CASSTNTEAFF	TGTGCCAGCAGTACAAACACTGAAGCTTTCTTT
TRBD2	few	TRBV10-1	TRBJ2-2	CACSGGERELFF	TGCGCCTGTAGCGGGGGGGAGCGGGAGCTGTTTTTT
NA	NA	TRBV4-2	TRBJ1-5	CASSQEAGYQPQHF	TGTGCCAGCAGCCAAGAGGCAGGGTATCAGCCCCAGCATTTT
NA	NA	TRBV6-1	TRBJ1-6	CASSEMGRDATSSYNSPLHF	TGTGCCAGCAGTGAAATGGGACGGGACGCTACAAGCTCCTATAATTCACCCCTCCACTTT